This TCR beta chain was sequenced for a study of yellow fever vaccine responses in identical twins. CDR3 length: 13 amino acids. Germline V gene data show CDR1 as SQVTM and CDR2 as ANQGSEA. Trimming removed 6 bases from V and 2 bases from J, with 13 bases in between. TCRdb passed the RT-PCR reads through MiXCR, listing each CDR3 protein once. The sample lists more than 10,000 distinct CDR3 sequences, around four fifths occurring once. This receptor was taken from a woman younger than 30 who received the yellow fever vaccine. The chain links TRBV29-1 to TRBJ1-2; perhaps TRBD1 as D (6 bases). The sequences come from T cells from blood (PBMCs), unsorted or a sorted subset (not recorded which), collected before or after yellow fever vaccination (not recorded which). CDR3: CSVLTGANYGYTF. In nucleotides, the CDR3 is TGCAGCGTCCTGACAGGAGCAAACTATGGCTACACCTTC.